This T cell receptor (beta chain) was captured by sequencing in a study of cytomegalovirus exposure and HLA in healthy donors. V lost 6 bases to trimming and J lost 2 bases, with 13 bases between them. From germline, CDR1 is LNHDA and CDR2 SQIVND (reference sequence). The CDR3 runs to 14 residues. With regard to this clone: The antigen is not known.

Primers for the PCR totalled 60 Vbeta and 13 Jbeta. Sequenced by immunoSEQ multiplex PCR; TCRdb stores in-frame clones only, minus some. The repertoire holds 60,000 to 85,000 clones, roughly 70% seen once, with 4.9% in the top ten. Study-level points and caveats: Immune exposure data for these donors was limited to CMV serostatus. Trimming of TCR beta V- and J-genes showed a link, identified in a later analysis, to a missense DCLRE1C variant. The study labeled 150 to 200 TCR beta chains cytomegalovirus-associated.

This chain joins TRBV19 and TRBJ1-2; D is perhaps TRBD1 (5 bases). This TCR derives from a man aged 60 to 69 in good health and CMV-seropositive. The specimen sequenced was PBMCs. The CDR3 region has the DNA TGTGCCAGTAGGTTTGGAGGGACGAACTATGGCTACACCTTC. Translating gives CASRFGGTNYGYTF.